Listed here are 16 T cell receptor beta chains from one sample, sequenced in a study of regulatory T cells in long-lasting Graves disease (dated by TCRdb to the early 2020s). The sample's time point label, in plain terms: newly diagnosed GD, antithyroid drugs for less than 3 months. For both TCR sequencing and RNA sequencing, RNA was extracted from PBMCs in TRIzol. The library was prepared using multiplex PCR. The sample was run on an Illumina HiSeq 4000. TCR beta libraries were built with iRepertoire HTBI primers and Arm-PCR amplification of CDR3 regions. The public reads were quality trimmed at Q25 with fastp and then assembled into clones with MiXCR by TCRdb, keeping productive beta chains. Rows are unified per CDR3 protein, each entry keeping the most common DNA and genes. The table for this sample lists approximately 400,000 distinct CDR3 sequences; roughly 16% of them were counted only once. The top ten constitute 22% of the sample.

This material consisted of peripheral blood mononuclear cells (PBMCs), taken at new diagnosis, from a patient treated with antithyroid drugs. All receptors come from a female donor with Graves disease.

This clonotype was counted at least ten times. One end of the junction does not line up with germline, which may come from a read error. The rearrangement uses TRBV5-1 and TRBJ2-1, with 9 positions matching TRBD2. From germline, CDR1 is SGHRS and CDR2 YFSETQ. The CDR3 has 16 residues. The CDR3 loop is CASSLVAGGDYNEQFF. The CDR3 DNA sequence: TGTGCCAGCAGCTTGGTGGCGGGGGGGGATTACAATGAGCAGTTCTTC.

J is TRBJ1-2 and V is TRBV19; D possibly corresponds to TRBD1 (5 bases). Germline V lookup: CDR1 LNHDA, CDR2 SQIVND (reference sequence). The CDR3 covers 17 residues. With 7 bases removed from V and 3 bases from J, the gap between germline ends came to 24 bases. The CDR3 region has the DNA TGTGCCAGTAACTACCGGGGGAACTGGGGGGGTGACTATGGCTACACCTTC. Protein product: CASNYRGNWGGDYGYTF.

This clonotype showed up many times. A junction end diverges from the germline sequence, so it may reflect a read error. The CDR3 nucleotides read TGTGCCAGCAGCTTTGGGGGACAGGGGGCTGGGATTGTCTTC. It specifies CASSFGGQGAGIVF. This sequence joins TRBV7-9 and TRBJ1-1; 12 bases agree with TRBD1. This CDR3 contains 14 residues. The germline V gene has CDR1 SEHNR and CDR2 FQNEAQ (reference sequence).

Ten or more counts support this clonotype. The chain employs TRBV28 and TRBJ2-5; D may be TRBD2 (7 bases). Germline V gives CDR1 MDHEN, CDR2 SYDVKM. The CDR3 sequence is 15 residues long. The V end was cut by 7 bases, the J end by 4 bases, with 19 bases between. The CDR3 coding sequence is TGTGCCAGCACCCGGGAAGGGGGAGGGCGAGAGACCCAGTACTTC. Translated: CASTREGGGRETQYF.

In this sample, this clonotype turned up many times. The chain uses TRBV6-2 or TRBV6-3 and TRBJ1-5; 7 positions match TRBD1. The CDR3 has 16 amino acids. After removal of 0 bases from V and 7 bases from J, the junction contained 9 bases not matched to a gene. The germline gives CDR1 MNHEY, CDR2 SVGEGT. This chain's CDR3 is CASSYSLGGAIQPQHF. The CDR3, as DNA: TGTGCCAGCAGTTACTCCTTAGGGGGCGCGATCCAGCCCCAGCATTTT.

Details on this clonotype: A much bigger clone sits one base away, suggesting this may be a read error. The V gene is TRBV7-2, the J gene TRBJ1-6; perhaps TRBD1 as D (5 bases). V was pared by 5 bases and J by 7 bases, with 12 bases between. CDR1 SGHTA and CDR2 FQGNSA come from the germline V gene. The CDR3 runs to 14 residues. CDR3 DNA sequence: TGTGCCAGCAGCCCGGGACGAGGAAATTCACCCCTCCACTTT. Its protein is CASSPGRGNSPLHF.

This clonotype was found many times. The chain employs TRBV7-9 and TRBJ2-1; perhaps TRBD2 as D (7 bases). The CDR3 runs 12 residues. Germline CDR1 is SEHNR and CDR2 is FQNEAQ (reference sequence). With 5 bases removed from V and 8 bases from J, the gap between germline ends came to 10 bases. The CDR3 spells CASSRGAYEQFF. The CDR3 DNA is TGTGCCAGCAGCCGGGGGGCGTATGAGCAGTTCTTC.

This clonotype has just a few counts. The CDR3 region has the DNA TGTGCCAGCAGCTTAGCGGGAATCCAAGAGACCCAGTACTTC. It is translated as CASSLAGIQETQYF. The chain recombines TRBV7-2 with TRBJ2-5; D uncertain. The CDR3 loop spans 14 amino acids. The germline V gene has CDR1 SGHTA and CDR2 FQGNSA. Trimming removed 0 bases from V and 1 base from J, with 6 bases in between.

This clonotype was picked up many times. The gene calls are TRBV28 and TRBJ2-3; D not certain. CDR1 is MDHEN and CDR2 is SYDVKM in the germline V gene. Deletions cut 5 bases from V and 4 bases from J, with 10 bases between. The CDR3 runs to 13 residues. CDR3 sequence: CASSTNRADTQYF. CDR3 coding DNA: TGTGCCAGCAGTACAAACAGAGCAGATACGCAGTATTTT.

This clonotype was seen at least ten times. The V gene is TRBV24-1, the J gene TRBJ2-2; perhaps TRBD2 as D (5 bases). Germline CDR1 KGHDR, CDR2 SFDVKD. V was pared by 4 bases and J by 0 bases, with 8 bases between. The length of the CDR3 is 15 residues. CDR3 region: CATSEGGPNTGELFF. The CDR3 bases are TGTGCCACCAGTGAGGGCGGGCCGAACACCGGGGAGCTGTTTTTT.

This clonotype was picked up a small number of times. This chain connects TRBV6-2 or TRBV6-3 to TRBJ1-1; 8 nucleotides agree with TRBD1. The V and J ends lost 6 bases and 4 bases, in that order; junction bases with no gene match: 7. The germline CDR1 and CDR2 sequences are MNHEY and SVGEGT. The CDR3 covers 14 residues. CDR3 residues: CASRSATGGTEAFF. The DNA for the CDR3 is TGTGCCAGCAGATCAGCCACAGGGGGCACTGAAGCTTTCTTT.

In its sample, this clonotype was seen many times. The genes are TRBV11-2 and TRBJ1-5, with D tentatively TRBD1 (5 bases). Trimming left V 1 base short and J 3 bases short, with 10 bases between. In germline, CDR1 is SGHAT, CDR2 FQNNGV. The length of the CDR3 is 15 residues. In DNA, the CDR3 is TGTGCCAGCAGCTTAGCCGGGGGACCCAATCAGCCCCAGCATTTT. It codes for CASSLAGGPNQPQHF.

This clonotype was detected ten times or more. The chain carries TRBV28 and TRBJ1-2; a weak D match, TRBD1 (6 bases). V was cut by 3 bases and J by 2 bases, with 16 bases left in between. The CDR3 loop spans 16 amino acids. The germline gives CDR1 MDHEN, CDR2 SYDVKM. CDR3 protein: CASSFPPGGPNYGYTF. Here the CDR3 DNA reads TGTGCCAGCAGTTTCCCCCCGGGGGGCCCAAACTATGGCTACACCTTC.

This clonotype was detected ten times or more. The gene calls are TRBV2 and TRBJ1-2; D may be TRBD1 (5 bases). The V gene's germline CDR1 is SNHLY and CDR2 FYNNEI. The CDR3 runs to 13 residues. Between the trimmed V and J ends, which lost 7 bases and 6 bases, there was a span of 15 bases. CDR3 in DNA: TGTGCCAGCATTAGGGACGGAGAAGATGGCTACACCTTC. Residues: CASIRDGEDGYTF.

This clonotype was seen at least ten times. This rearrangement joins TRBV19 to TRBJ1-1; D may be TRBD1 (5 bases). The CDR3 extends over 15 amino acids. Per the germline V gene, CDR1 is LNHDA and CDR2 is SQIVND (reference sequence). V was shortened by 2 bases and J by 0 bases, with 10 bases between the two germline ends. As DNA, the CDR3 is TGTGCCAGTAGTATACAGGCGGGGGTGAACACTGAAGCTTTCTTT. As protein: CASSIQAGVNTEAFF.

This clonotype has a count of ten or more. V gene TRBV3-1 combines with J gene TRBJ2-5; D remains unclear. Trimming took off 0 bases at V and 5 bases at J, with 7 bases between the two ends. The CDR3 has 13 amino acids. Looked up from germline, CDR1 is LGHDT and CDR2 is YNNKEL (reference sequence). In DNA form, the CDR3 reads TGTGCCAGCAGCCAAGAGGTTCGTGAGACCCAGTACTTC. As protein: CASSQEVRETQYF.